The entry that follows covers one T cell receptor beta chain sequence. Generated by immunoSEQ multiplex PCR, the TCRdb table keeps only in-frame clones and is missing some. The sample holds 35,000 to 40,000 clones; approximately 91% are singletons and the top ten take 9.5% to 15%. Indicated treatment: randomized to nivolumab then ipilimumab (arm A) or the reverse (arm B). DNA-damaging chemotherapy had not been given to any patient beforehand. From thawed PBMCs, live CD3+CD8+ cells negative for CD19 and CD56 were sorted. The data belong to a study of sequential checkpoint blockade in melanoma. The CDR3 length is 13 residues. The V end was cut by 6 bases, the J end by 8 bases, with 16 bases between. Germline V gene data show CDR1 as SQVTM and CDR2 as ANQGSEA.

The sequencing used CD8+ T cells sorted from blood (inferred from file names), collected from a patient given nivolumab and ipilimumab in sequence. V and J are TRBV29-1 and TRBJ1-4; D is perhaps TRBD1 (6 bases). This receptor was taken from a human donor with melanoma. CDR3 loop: CSVRGQGLEKLFF. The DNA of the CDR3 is TGCAGCGTCCGTGGCCAGGGGCTAGAAAAACTGTTTTTT.